The 6 T cell receptor beta chains below all came from one sample that was sequenced in a study of shared T cell receptors in the human thymus. The repertoire was sequenced with immunoSEQ multiplex PCR; TCRdb's copy has only in-frame clones and lacks some. This table has 500,000 to 850,000 clones, about 89% appearing once. The same specimen was also included in a second study, on human thymus T cells.

The sequencing sample was made of thymocytes. The source of these receptors is a boy under three years old with a congenital heart defect.

This clone has just a few counts. The chain employs TRBV14 and TRBJ2-7; 8 nucleotides agree with TRBD1. Germline trimming cut 1 base from V and 2 bases from J; bases unmatched to any gene: 4. CDR1 and CDR2 from the germline V gene are SGHDN and FVKESK. The CDR3 sequence is 15 residues long. Here the CDR3 DNA reads TGTGCCAGCAGCCAAGTACAGGGGGAAGCCTACGAGCAGTACTTC. Its protein is CASSQVQGEAYEQYF.

The V call is TRBV5-4, the J call TRBJ2-5; TRBD2 is a possible D gene (5 bases). V gave up 2 bases and J gave up 4 bases, with 9 bases separating them. Germline-derived CDR1 and CDR2 are SGHNT and YYREEE (reference sequence). There are 13 residues in the CDR3. CDR3 DNA: TGTGCCAGCAGCTTTTTGGGAGTAGAGACCCAGTACTTC. Translating it yields CASSFLGVETQYF.

The chain carries TRBV5-4 and TRBJ2-2, with D possibly being TRBD1 (5 bases). V lost 1 base to trimming and J lost 3 bases, with 16 bases between them. From germline, CDR1 is SGHNT and CDR2 YYREEE (reference sequence). This CDR3 comprises 17 residues. The CDR3 DNA reads as TGTGCCAGCAGCTTGTCTAGGGAAGGGGTTTACACCGGGGAGCTGTTTTTT. This encodes CASSLSREGVYTGELFF. Complete variable domain (other parts from reference TRBV5-4 and TRBJ2-2): ETGVTQSPTHLIKTRGQQVTLRCSSQSGHNTVSWYQQALGQGPQFIFQYYREEENGRGNFPPRFSGLQFPNYSSELNVNALELDDSALYLCASSLSREGVYTGELFFGEGSRLTVL.

This sequence joins TRBV7-2 and TRBJ2-3, with D perhaps matching TRBD1 (6 bases). V was pared by 0 bases and J by 3 bases, with 10 bases between. The germline gives CDR1 SGHTA, CDR2 FQGNSA. This CDR3 spans 15 amino acids. The CDR3 DNA sequence: TGTGCCAGCAGCTTAGCGGGGACAATAACAGATACGCAGTATTTT. It specifies CASSLAGTITDTQYF. The whole variable domain, filled in from reference TRBV7-2 and TRBJ2-3, reads GAGVSQSPSNKVTEKGKDVELRCDPISGHTALYWYRQSLGQGLEFLIYFQGNSAPDKSGLPSDRFSAERTGGSVSTLTIQRTQQEDSAVYLCASSLAGTITDTQYFGPGTRLTVL.

CDR3 region: CASSADRGTYGYTF. The DNA for the CDR3 is TGTGCCAGCAGCGCGGACAGGGGAACCTACGGCTACACCTTC. J is TRBJ1-2 and V is TRBV7-2; 9 bases agree with TRBD1. V lost 5 bases and J lost 8; bases outside the gene matches: 9. The germline V gene encodes CDR1 SGHTA and CDR2 FQGNSA. CDR3 length equals 14 residues.

V and J are TRBV28 and TRBJ2-1, with 11 bases fitting TRBD2. CDR1 and CDR2 (germline): MDHEN, SYDVKM. J lost 5 bases, V lost 5 bases, and 8 bases had no gene match. The CDR3 consists of 16 residues. The CDR3 region is CASSPVAGGHNNEQFF. In nucleotides, the CDR3 is TGTGCCAGCAGTCCGGTAGCGGGAGGGCATAACAATGAGCAGTTCTTC.